These 7 T cell receptor beta chains came from one sample sequenced in a study of T cells in Graves' hyperthyroidism and ophthalmopathy (dated by TCRdb to 2018 to 2020). The library was produced with multiplex PCR. TCRdb lists the instrument as Illumina HiSeq 2000. TCR beta CDR3 regions were amplified from RNA transcripts. A first-round RT-PCR of the TCR CDR3 used the HTBI primer set with the Qiagen OneStep RT-PCR kit. Through fastp at Q25 and MiXCR, TCRdb rebuilt clones from the public reads, retaining in-frame beta chains. Every CDR3 protein is listed once, alongside the most common genes and DNA of its rows. The sample records under 700,000 distinct CDR3 sequences, 40% to 55% of which are singletons. The ten most abundant clones make up about 7.8% of the sample. The sample consisted of peripheral blood or thyroid tissue (not recorded which). Source of these receptors: a woman younger than 30 with Graves' hyperthyroidism. Donor details come from another sample of the same person, matched by shared clones.

As concerns this clonotype: An end of the junction differs from the germline gene, which may be a read error. The CDR3 here is CAASGTQGTGELFF. The CDR3 coding sequence is TGTGCCGCCAGCGGCACGCAGGGCACCGGGGAGCTGTTTTTT. The V and J genes are TRBV15 and TRBJ2-2; D tentatively reads TRBD1 or TRBD2 (5 bases each). The germline CDR1 and CDR2 sequences are LNHNV and YYDKDF (reference sequence). The CDR3 has 14 residues.

The rearrangement joins TRBV5-1 to TRBJ2-7; TRBD2 matches 11 bases. CDR3 length equals 15 residues. The germline gives CDR1 SGHRS, CDR2 YFSETQ. The ends lost 4 bases at V and 4 bases at J; junction bases unmatched: 7. CDR3 DNA sequence: TGCGCCAGCAGCCGAGCCGGGACTAGCGGATACGAGCAGTACTTC. Translating it yields CASSRAGTSGYEQYF.

The genes are TRBV6-5 and TRBJ1-1; D is uncertain. The CDR3 is 14 residues long. The germline gives CDR1 MNHEY, CDR2 SVGAGI. Trimming took 0 bases from V and 8 from J, leaving 13 bases between them. DNA for the CDR3: TGTGCCAGCAGTTACTCTCCCTACAGCATCGAAGCTTTCTTT. Protein sequence: CASSYSPYSIEAFF.

The chain has TRBV6-6 and TRBJ2-7; D may be TRBD1 (5 bases). From germline, CDR1 is MNHNY and CDR2 SVGAGI (reference sequence). V dropped 4 bases and J dropped 7 bases, with 14 bases sitting between them. This CDR3 spans 13 amino acids. The CDR3 nucleotides read TGTGCCAGCAGTTTCGTCAGGGTGAGGGAGCAGTACTTC. Amino acid sequence: CASSFVRVREQYF.

This clonotype was picked up many times. The chain combines TRBV7-8 with TRBJ1-5; tentatively, D is TRBD1 (5 bases). The CDR3 loop spans 15 amino acids. Between the trimmed V and J ends, which lost 6 bases and 2 bases, there was a span of 14 bases. CDR1 and CDR2 (germline): SGHVS, FQNEAQ. In DNA form, the CDR3 reads TGTGCCAGCAGATCCGGGACGGAGGGCAATCAGCCCCAGCATTTT. Protein sequence: CASRSGTEGNQPQHF.

This clonotype was found many times. The chain recombines TRBV24-1 with TRBJ2-7; D is unresolved. The CDR3 spans 13 residues. V shed 4 bases and J shed 5 bases, with 11 bases lying between them. CDR1 KGHDR and CDR2 SFDVKD come from the germline V gene. CDR3 protein: CATSEPSFHEQYF. Here the CDR3 DNA reads TGTGCCACCAGTGAACCTTCCTTCCACGAGCAGTACTTC.

The chain joins TRBV7-2 to TRBJ2-7; 9 positions match TRBD2. Per the germline V gene, CDR1 is SGHTA and CDR2 is FQGNSA. V trimming: 5 bases; J trimming: 7 bases; junction bases outside the gene matches: 9. There are 14 residues in the CDR3. The chain's CDR3 is CASSPGTSWPEQYF. CDR3 in DNA: TGTGCCAGCAGCCCGGGGACTAGCTGGCCGGAGCAGTACTTC.